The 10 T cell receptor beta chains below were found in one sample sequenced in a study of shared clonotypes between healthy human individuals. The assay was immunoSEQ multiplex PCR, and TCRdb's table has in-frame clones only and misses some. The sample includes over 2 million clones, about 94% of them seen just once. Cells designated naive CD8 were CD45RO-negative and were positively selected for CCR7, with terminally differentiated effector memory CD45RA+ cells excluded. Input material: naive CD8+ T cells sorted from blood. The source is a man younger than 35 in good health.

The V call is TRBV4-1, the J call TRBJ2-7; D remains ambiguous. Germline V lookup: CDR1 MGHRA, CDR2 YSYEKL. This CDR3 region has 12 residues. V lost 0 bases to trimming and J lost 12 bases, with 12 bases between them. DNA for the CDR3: TGCGCCAGCAGCCAAGATATGACCCCCAGGTACTTC. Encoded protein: CASSQDMTPRYF.

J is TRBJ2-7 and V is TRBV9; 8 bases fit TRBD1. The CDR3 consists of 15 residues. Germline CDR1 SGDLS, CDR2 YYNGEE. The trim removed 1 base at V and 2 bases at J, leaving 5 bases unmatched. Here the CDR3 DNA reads TGTGCCAGCAGCGTATCGACAGGGGCGGCCTACGAGCAGTACTTC. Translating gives CASSVSTGAAYEQYF.

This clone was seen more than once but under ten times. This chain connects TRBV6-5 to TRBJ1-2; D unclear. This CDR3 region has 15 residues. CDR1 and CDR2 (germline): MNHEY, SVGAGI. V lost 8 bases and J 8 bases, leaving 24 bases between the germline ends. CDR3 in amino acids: CASLHILGGEGGYTF. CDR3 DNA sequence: TGTGCCAGCCTCCACATTTTAGGAGGCGAAGGAGGCTACACCTTC.

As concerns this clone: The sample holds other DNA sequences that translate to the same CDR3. In DNA, the CDR3 is TGCGCCAGCAGCCAAGAACGGCTAGCGGTATACAATGAGCAGTTCTTC. This encodes CASSQERLAVYNEQFF. The gene calls are TRBV4-3 and TRBJ2-1; TRBD2 matches at 7 bases. Losses at the gene ends were 0 bases for V and 4 bases for J; bases not matched to a gene: 6. Germline loops: CDR1 LGHNA, CDR2 YSLEER. The CDR3 totals 16 residues.

The CDR3 spells CASSRGLAGAETQYF. CDR3 bases: TGTGCCAGCAGCCGGGGACTAGCGGGAGCGGAGACCCAGTACTTC. The V call is TRBV6-5, the J call TRBJ2-5; 14 bases are a match to TRBD2. The CDR3 is 15 residues long. The germline V gene encodes CDR1 MNHEY and CDR2 SVGAGI. V was clipped by 6 bases and J by 5 bases; unmatched bases: 5.

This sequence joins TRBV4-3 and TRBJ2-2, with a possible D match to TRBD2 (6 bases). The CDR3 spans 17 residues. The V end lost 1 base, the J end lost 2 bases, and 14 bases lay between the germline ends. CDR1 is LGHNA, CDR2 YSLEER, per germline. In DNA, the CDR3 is TGCGCCAGCAGCCAAGGGGATAGCGGATATAACACCGGGGAGCTGTTTTTT. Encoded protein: CASSQGDSGYNTGELFF.

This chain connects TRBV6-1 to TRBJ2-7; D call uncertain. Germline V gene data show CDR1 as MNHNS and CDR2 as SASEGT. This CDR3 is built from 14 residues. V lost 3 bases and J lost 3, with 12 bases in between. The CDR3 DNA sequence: TGTGCCAGCAGTGAGCCCATTCCAGGCTACGAGCAGTACTTC. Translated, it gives CASSEPIPGYEQYF.

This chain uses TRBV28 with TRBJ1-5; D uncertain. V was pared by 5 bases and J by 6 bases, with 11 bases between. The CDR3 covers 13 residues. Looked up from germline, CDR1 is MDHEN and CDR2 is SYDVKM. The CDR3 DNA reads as TGTGCCAGCAGTCCAGTGGGAGGTCAGCCCCAGCATTTT. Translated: CASSPVGGQPQHF.

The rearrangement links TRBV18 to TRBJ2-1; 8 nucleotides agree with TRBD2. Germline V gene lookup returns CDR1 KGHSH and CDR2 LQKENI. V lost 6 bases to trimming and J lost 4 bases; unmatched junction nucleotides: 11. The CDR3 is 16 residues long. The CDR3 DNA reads TGTGCCAGCTCCCCTTCAGGTAGCGGGATGTACAATGAGCAGTTCTTC. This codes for CASSPSGSGMYNEQFF.

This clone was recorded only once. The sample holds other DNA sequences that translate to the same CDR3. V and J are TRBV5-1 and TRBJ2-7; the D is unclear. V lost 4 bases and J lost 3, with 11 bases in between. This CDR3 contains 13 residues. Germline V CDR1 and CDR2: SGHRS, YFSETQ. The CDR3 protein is CASSLVGSYEQYF. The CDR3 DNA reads TGCGCCAGCAGCCTGGTCGGTAGCTACGAGCAGTACTTC.